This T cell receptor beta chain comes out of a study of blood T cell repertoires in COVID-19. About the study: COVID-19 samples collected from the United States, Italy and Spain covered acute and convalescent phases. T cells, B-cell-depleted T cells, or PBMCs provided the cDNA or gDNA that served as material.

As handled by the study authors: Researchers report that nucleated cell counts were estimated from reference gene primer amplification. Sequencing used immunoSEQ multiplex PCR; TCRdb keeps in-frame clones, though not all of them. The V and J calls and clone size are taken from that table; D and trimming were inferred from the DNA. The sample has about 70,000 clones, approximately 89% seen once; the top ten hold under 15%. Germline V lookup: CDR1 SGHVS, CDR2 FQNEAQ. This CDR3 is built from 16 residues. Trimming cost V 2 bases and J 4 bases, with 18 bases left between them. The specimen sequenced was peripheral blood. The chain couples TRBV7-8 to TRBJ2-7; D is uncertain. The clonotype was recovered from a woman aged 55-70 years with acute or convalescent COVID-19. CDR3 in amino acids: CASSLMAPIRRYEQYF. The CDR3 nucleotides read TGTGCCAGCAGCTTAATGGCCCCCATCCGGAGATACGAGCAGTACTTC.